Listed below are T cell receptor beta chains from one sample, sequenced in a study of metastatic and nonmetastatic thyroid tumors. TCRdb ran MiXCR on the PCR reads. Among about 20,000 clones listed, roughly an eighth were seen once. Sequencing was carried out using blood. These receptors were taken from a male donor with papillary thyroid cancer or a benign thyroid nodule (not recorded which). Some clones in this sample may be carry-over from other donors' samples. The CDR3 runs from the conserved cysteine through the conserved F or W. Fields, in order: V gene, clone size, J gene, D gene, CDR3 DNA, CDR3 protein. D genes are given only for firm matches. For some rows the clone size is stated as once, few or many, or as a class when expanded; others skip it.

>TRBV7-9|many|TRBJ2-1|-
TGTGCCAGCACCCGAGGGGGTGAGCAGTTCTTC
CASTRGGEQFF
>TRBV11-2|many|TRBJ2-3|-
TGTGCCAGCAGTCCAAGCACAGATACGCAGTATTTT
CASSPSTDTQYF
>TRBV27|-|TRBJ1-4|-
TGTGCCAGCAGTCCACAGTGGTTGAGGGGGGCCTCAACTAATGAAAAACTGTTTTTT
CASSPQWLRGASTNEKLFF
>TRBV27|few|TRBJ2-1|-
TGTGCCAGCCAAAGGACACTCGGTTACAATGAGCAGTTCTTC
CASQRTLGYNEQFF
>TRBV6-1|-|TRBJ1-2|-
TGTGCCAGCAGTTCCTTGGGCTCTGGTGGCTACACCTTC
CASSSLGSGGYTF
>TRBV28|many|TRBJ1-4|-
TGTGCCAGCAGAAGACAGGCTACCACTAATGAAAAACTGTTTTTT
CASRRQATTNEKLFF
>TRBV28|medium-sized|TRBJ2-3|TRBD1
TGTGCCAGCAGGACAGGGATTGTGGCAGATACGCAGTATTTT
CASRTGIVADTQYF
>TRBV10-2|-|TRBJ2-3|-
TGCGCCAGCAGTGAGTCTGAGCGGGACACATATACGCAGTATTTT
CASSESERDTYTQYF
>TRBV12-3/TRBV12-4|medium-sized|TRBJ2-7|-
TGTGCCAGCACTTTAGGGACGGGCGGACTACTGTACGAGCAGTACTTC
CASTLGTGGLLYEQYF
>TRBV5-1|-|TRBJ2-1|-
TGCGCCAGCAGCTTGGAGTCTAACGGGAGTTACAATGAGCAGTTCTTC
CASSLESNGSYNEQFF
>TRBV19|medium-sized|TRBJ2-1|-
TGTGCCAGTAATGGGCCCGGCAATAGGAATGAGCAGTTCTTC
CASNGPGNRNEQFF
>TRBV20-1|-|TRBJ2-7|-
TGCAGTGCTAGTGGGCCAGACTACTACGAGCAGTACTTC
CSASGPDYYEQYF
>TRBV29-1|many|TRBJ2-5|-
TGCAGCGTCGAGGGACGCCTAAGGGAGACCCAGTACTTC
CSVEGRLRETQYF
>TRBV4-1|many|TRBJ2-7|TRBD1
TGCGCCAGCAGCCAAGATCCAGGGGGCTCCTACGAGCAGTACTTC
CASSQDPGGSYEQYF
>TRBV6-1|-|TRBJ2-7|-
TGTGCCAGCAGTGACCGAGACAGGATATACTCCTACGAGCAGTACTTC
CASSDRDRIYSYEQYF
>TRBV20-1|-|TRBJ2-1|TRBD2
TGCAGTGCTAGACTATGGACTAGCGTCTGGAATGAGCAGTTCTTC
CSARLWTSVWNEQFF
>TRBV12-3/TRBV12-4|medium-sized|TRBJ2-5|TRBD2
TGTGCCAGCAGCCCCAGGCGGGAGCGGGAGACCCAGTACTTC
CASSPRRERETQYF
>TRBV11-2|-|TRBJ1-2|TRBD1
TGTGCCAGCAGCTTAGATCGACAGGGGGCCGACTATGGCTACACCTTC
CASSLDRQGADYGYTF
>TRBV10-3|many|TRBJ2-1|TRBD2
TGTGCCATCAGCGCCGCCGGGACTAGCAACATGTACAATGAGCAGTTCTTC
CAISAAGTSNMYNEQFF
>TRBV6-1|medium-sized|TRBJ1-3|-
TGTGCCAGCAGAACACGGGCCGGCGGATGGGACACCATATATTTT
CASRTRAGGWDTIYF
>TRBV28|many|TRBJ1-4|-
TGTGCCAGCAGACCGCGCGGAGAAAAACTGTTTTTT
CASRPRGEKLFF
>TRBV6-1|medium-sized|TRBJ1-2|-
TGTGCCAGCAGTGATTGGATGGATCCGAGTGGCTACACCTTC
CASSDWMDPSGYTF
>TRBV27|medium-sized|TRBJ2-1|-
TGTGCCAGCAGAAGATCGGTCTCCTTCTGGGATGAGCAGTTCTTC
CASRRSVSFWDEQFF
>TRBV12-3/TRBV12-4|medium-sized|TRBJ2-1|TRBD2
TGTGCCAGCAGCCCTACTAGCGGGGGGTACAATGAGCAGTTCTTC
CASSPTSGGYNEQFF
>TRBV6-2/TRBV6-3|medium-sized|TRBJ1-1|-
TGTGCCAGCACCACCCGGGGGCAGGGGAGGAACACTGAAGCTTTCTTT
CASTTRGQGRNTEAFF
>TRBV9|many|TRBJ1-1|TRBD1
TGTGCCAGCAGCGTAACGGGACAGGGTTGGACTGAAGCTTTCTTT
CASSVTGQGWTEAFF
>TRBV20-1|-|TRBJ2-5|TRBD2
TGCAGTGCTGGATTAGCGGGAGCAGAGACCCAGTACTTC
CSAGLAGAETQYF
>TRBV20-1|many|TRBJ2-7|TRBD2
TGCAGTGCTAGCGGCGGGACTAGCGATTCCTACGAGCAGTACTTC
CSASGGTSDSYEQYF
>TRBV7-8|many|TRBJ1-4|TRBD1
TGTGCCAGCAGCACAAGACAGGGGGCGTACGAAAAACTGTTTTTT
CASSTRQGAYEKLFF
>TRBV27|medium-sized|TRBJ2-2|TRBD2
TGTGCCAGCAGTTTTTCAACTAGCGGGAGGAGGAACACCGGGGAGCTGTTTTTT
CASSFSTSGRRNTGELFF
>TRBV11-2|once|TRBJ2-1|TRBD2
TGTGCCAGCAGCCCTGGACTAGCGGGAGGGATGAGGCAGTTCTTC
CASSPGLAGGMRQFF
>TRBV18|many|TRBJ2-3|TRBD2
TGTGCCAGCTCACGGACTAGCGGGAGCGATACGCAGTATTTT
CASSRTSGSDTQYF
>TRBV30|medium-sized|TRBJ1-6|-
TGTGCCTGGAGTCATGGGGGCAGGGGTTCACCCCTCCACTTT
CAWSHGGRGSPLHF
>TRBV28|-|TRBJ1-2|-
TGTGCCAGCAGTTTAGGGATACATGGCTACACCTTC
CASSLGIHGYTF
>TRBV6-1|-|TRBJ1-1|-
TGTGCCAGCAAGGGGACTGAAGCTTTCTTT
CASKGTEAFF
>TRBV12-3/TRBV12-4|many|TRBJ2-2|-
TGTGCCAGCAGTTTCCCGGGGGGCGGGCTGTTTTTT
CASSFPGGGLFF
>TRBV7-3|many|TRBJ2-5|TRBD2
TGTGCCAGCAGCCGGACTAGCGGGAGGAGAGAGACCCAGTACTTC
CASSRTSGRRETQYF
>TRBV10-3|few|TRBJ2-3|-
TGTGCCATCAATCTCGAGGGGTACGCAGATACGCAGTATTTT
CAINLEGYADTQYF
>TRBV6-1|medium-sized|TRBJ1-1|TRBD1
TGTGCCAGCAGCAACAGGGGGGTCACTGAAGCTTTCTTT
CASSNRGVTEAFF
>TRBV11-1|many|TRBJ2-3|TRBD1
TGTGCCAGCAGCTTGGGGACAGGGAGACAAGATACGCAGTATTTT
CASSLGTGRQDTQYF
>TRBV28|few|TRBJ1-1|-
TGTGCCAGCAGTTTGGGCGGGGGGGGAACCGAAGCTTTCTTT
CASSLGGGGTEAFF
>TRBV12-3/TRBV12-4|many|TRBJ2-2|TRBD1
TGTGCCAGCAGACAGGGGGCGCGGACCGGGGAGCTGTTTTTT
CASRQGARTGELFF
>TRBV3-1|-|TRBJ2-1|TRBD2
TGTGCCAGCAGCCCGACTAGCGGGAGATTGGATGAGCAGTTCTTC
CASSPTSGRLDEQFF
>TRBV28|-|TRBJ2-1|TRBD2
TGTGCCAGCAGTTTATCTAGCGGGAGGCGGAACAATGAGCAGTTCTTC
CASSLSSGRRNNEQFF
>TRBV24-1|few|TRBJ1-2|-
TGTGCCACCAGTGGCCCACAGTCCAACTATGGCTACACCTTC
CATSGPQSNYGYTF
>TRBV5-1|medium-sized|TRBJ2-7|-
TGCGCCAGCAGCTTGGGGGGACGGAGCGAGCAGTACTTC
CASSLGGRSEQYF
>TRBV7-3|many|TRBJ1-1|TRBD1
TGTGCCAGCAGCCGACAGGGGAACACTGAAGCTTTCTTT
CASSRQGNTEAFF
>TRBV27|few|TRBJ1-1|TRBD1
TGTGCCAGCAGTCCAGGGACAGAGCCTAGGGGCACTGAAGCTTTCTTT
CASSPGTEPRGTEAFF
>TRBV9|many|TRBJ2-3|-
TGTGCCAGCAGCCCGCAAGTGACAGATACGCAGTATTTT
CASSPQVTDTQYF
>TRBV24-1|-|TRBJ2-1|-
TGTGCCACCAGTGATTTGCCTAGTACAGTGTCAAATGAGCAGTTCTTC
CATSDLPSTVSNEQFF
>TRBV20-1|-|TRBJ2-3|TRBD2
TGCAGTGCTAGAGCCAGGCGGGAGGGCCCAACAGATACGCAGTATTTT
CSARARREGPTDTQYF
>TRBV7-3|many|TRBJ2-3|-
TGTGCCAGCAGCTTAACGGTCTCCTCGGGCACAGATACGCAGTATTTT
CASSLTVSSGTDTQYF
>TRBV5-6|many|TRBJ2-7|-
TGTGCCAGCAGCTTGGGTGTGCACCTCTACGAGCAGTACTTC
CASSLGVHLYEQYF
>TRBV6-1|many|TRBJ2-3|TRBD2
TGTGCCAGCAGTGAAGCGCCAAGGGGGGCTAGCGGGAGATCAGATACGCAGTATTTT
CASSEAPRGASGRSDTQYF
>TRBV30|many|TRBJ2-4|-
TGTGCCTGGAGTGTACGATCAGGGGCCGCTTTAGCCAAAAACATTCAGTACTTC
CAWSVRSGAALAKNIQYF
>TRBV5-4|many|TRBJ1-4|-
TGTGCCAGCAGCTTGGTCGGGGGGGCTAATGAAAAACTGTTTTTT
CASSLVGGANEKLFF
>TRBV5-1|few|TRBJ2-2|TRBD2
TGCGCCAGCAGAGCGGGAGCCGCGAACACCGGGGAGCTGTTTTTT
CASRAGAANTGELFF
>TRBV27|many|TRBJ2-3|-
TGTGCCAGCAGTCCGGACCGGGCCCCCGTCCGCACAGATACGCAGTATTTT
CASSPDRAPVRTDTQYF